Below are 32 T cell receptor beta chains sequenced from a single sample in a study of tissue T cells after allogeneic stem cell transplantation. Profiling relied on immunoSEQ multiplex PCR, and the TCRdb table lists in-frame clones only, not all of them. The profile covers approximately 4,500 clones, with around half appearing a single time and roughly 17% taken by the ten largest. Regarding time point: mouse harvest day 14 after allogeneic transplant. The graft held 10^6 splenic CD5+ T cells and 10^7 T-cell-depleted bone marrow cells. The sequenced material came from lymph node tissue. These receptors were obtained from a female BALB/c mouse given C57BL/6 T cells with graft-versus-host disease after an allogeneic hematopoietic cell transplant.

This clone is judged large. The gene symbols are mouse symbols. The CDR3 end lies 1 residue beyond the end of the read and is filled in from the germline J gene. The V call is TRBV26, the J call TRBJ2-7, with unresolved D. This CDR3 contains 10 residues. The ends were cut back, 4 bases at V and 2 bases at J, with 0 bases in the middle. Looked up from germline, CDR1 is KGHPV and CDR2 is FQNQEV (reference sequence). CDR3 DNA, as far as it was read: TGTGCCAGCAGTCCCTATGAACAGTAC. Amino acids: CASSPYEQY. The entire CDR3 protein reads CASSPYEQYF. The full variable domain, with the rest looked up from reference TRBV26 and TRBJ2-7, is NSKVIQTPRYLVKGQGQKAKMRCIPEKGHPVVFWYQQNKNNEFKFLINFQNQEVLQQIDMTEKRFSAECPSNSPCSLEIQSSEAGDSALYLCASSPYEQYFGPGTRLTVL.

Notes on this clone: Each gene name is a mouse one. The read ends 1 residue before the CDR3 terminus; that terminus is restored from the germline J gene. The chain links TRBV26 to TRBJ1-1; D gene uncertain. V lost 4 bases and J 0 bases, leaving 6 bases between the germline ends. This CDR3 has 13 residues. Germline CDR1 KGHPV, CDR2 FQNQEV (reference sequence). CDR3 sequence reads: CASSPAPNTEVFF. CDR3 DNA (partial): TGTGCCAGCAGTCCGGCACCAAACACAGAAGTCTTC.

A remark on this clone: The listed genes are named as in mouse. With the read ending 1 residue before the CDR3 end, the germline J gene is used to fill in that end. The chain carries TRBV1 and TRBJ1-1, with D perhaps matching TRBD1 (6 bases). Looked up from germline, CDR1 is NSQYPW and CDR2 is LRSPGD (reference sequence). This CDR3 is 14 amino acids long. V was clipped by 3 bases and J by 4 bases, with 12 bases between them. CDR3 DNA (partial): TGCACCTGCAGTGCGCGGGACATGGGCACAGAAGTCTTC. Its protein product is CTCSARDMGTEVF. The CDR3, in full, reads CTCSARDMGTEVFF.

This clone was seen more than once but under ten times. Gene names and germline match the mouse. The CDR3 end is not reached by the read, which stops 1 residue before it; the germline J gene fills it in. The genes are TRBV12-1 and TRBJ2-7, with 10 bases identical to TRBD2. The ends lost 0 bases at V and 4 bases at J; junction bases unmatched: 2. Per the germline V gene, CDR1 is SGHSN and CDR2 is HYEKVE. The CDR3 consists of 14 residues. CDR3 bases read: TGTGCCAGCTCTCTCGGGGACTGGGGTTATGAACAGTAC. It yields the protein CASSLGDWGYEQY. The complete CDR3 reads CASSLGDWGYEQYF. The variable domain in full, completed from reference TRBV12-1 and TRBJ2-7, reads DSGVVQSPRHIIKEKGGRSVLTCIPISGHSNVVWYQQTLGKELKFLIQHYEKVERDKGFLPSRFSVQQFDDYHSEMNMSALELEDSAMYFCASSLGDWGYEQYFGPGTRLTVL.

As to this clone: It is unclear where the CDR3 begins or ends on the DNA, so no DNA is shown, and the CDR3 is as TCRdb lists it. Gene names refer to mouse genes. The chain's CDR3 is CSSSPDWGGGALYF. V usage is TRBV23 and J usage is TRBJ2-3; TRBD2 is taken as the D call from the table, unchecked against the DNA. Germline CDR1 and CDR2: KGHTA and FQNQQP. Counting both end residues, the CDR3 totals 14 amino acids.

Points on this clone: The germline and genes are mouse ones. The sequenced fragment ends 1 residue before the CDR3 boundary, so the rest is inferred from the germline J gene. The rearrangement uses TRBV13-3 and TRBJ1-6; D ambiguous. TRBJ1-6 is an ORF for which the function is uncertain. This CDR3 spans 12 amino acids. The germline V gene has CDR1 NNHDY and CDR2 SYVADS. Trimming removed 5 bases at V and 6 bases at J, with 6 bases between. The covered CDR3 bases are TGTGCCAGCAGGGACGGTAATTCGCCCCTCTAC. This translates into CASRDGNSPLY. The complete CDR3 protein is CASRDGNSPLYF.

In this sample, this clone turned up a few times. The genes are named according to mouse. From the germline J gene comes the end of the CDR3, since the read stops 1 residue before it. The chain employs TRBV13-2 and TRBJ2-4; D is unresolved. The CDR3 runs 14 residues. Deletions cut 2 bases from V and 0 bases from J, with 7 bases between. Germline CDR1 and CDR2: NNHNN and SYGAGS (reference sequence). The covered CDR3 bases are TGTGCCAGCGGTGAAATGGGTAGTCAAAACACCTTGTAC. Its translation is CASGEMGSQNTLY. The entire CDR3 sequence reads CASGEMGSQNTLYF.

This clone has a handful of counts. Gene names are mouse gene names. The read ends 1 residue shy of where the CDR3 ends; the end is completed using the germline J gene. This sequence joins TRBV13-3 and TRBJ2-7, with TRBD2 matching 10 bases. Germline V gives CDR1 NNHDY, CDR2 SYVADS. Trimming removed 1 base from V and 3 bases from J; junction bases left unmatched: 1. This CDR3 has 14 amino acids. The CDR3 spells CASSDNWGGYEQYF. The covered CDR3 bases are TGTGCCAGCAGTGATAACTGGGGGGGCTATGAACAGTAC.

Notes on this clone: Germline and genes here are mouse. The read is 1 residue too short to cover the CDR3 end, so that end is filled in from the germline J gene. V and J are TRBV19 and TRBJ2-7; the match to TRBD2 covers 9 bases. The CDR3 is 13 residues long. Trimming took 3 bases from V and 7 from J; bases not matched to a gene: 5. CDR1 FNHDT and CDR2 SITEND come from the germline V gene (reference sequence). The CDR3 sequence: CASSNWGAGEQYF. CDR3 DNA (partial): TGTGCCAGCAGTAACTGGGGGGCAGGGGAACAGTAC.

Worth noting for this clone: Germline and genes here are mouse. Read data end 1 residue before the CDR3 end; the end is taken from the germline J gene. The chain employs TRBV1 and TRBJ2-1; D perhaps matches TRBD1 (5 bases). This CDR3 region has 14 residues. Germline CDR1 NSQYPW, CDR2 LRSPGD (reference sequence). V lost 1 base and J lost 7, with 11 bases in between. The covered CDR3 bases are TGCACCTGCAGTGCAGGCAGGGAAAGGGCTGAGCAGTTC. Encoded protein: CTCSAGRERAEQF. The entire CDR3 reads CTCSAGRERAEQFF.

In regard to this clone: The gene names given are mouse names. The read ends 1 residue shy of where the CDR3 ends; the end is completed using the germline J gene. This chain connects TRBV3 to TRBJ1-4; D is unresolved. The CDR3 extends over 13 amino acids. With 4 bases removed from V and 5 bases from J, the gap between germline ends came to 8 bases. Germline V gene data show CDR1 as SNHLY and CDR2 as FYNGKV (reference sequence). The CDR3 region is CASSSYRNERLFF. Partial CDR3 DNA: TGTGCCAGCAGCTCTTACAGAAACGAAAGATTATTT. Full variable domain (missing parts from reference TRBV3 and TRBJ1-4): GPKVLQIPSHQIIDMGQMVTLNCDPVSNHLYFYWYKQILGQQMEFLVNFYNGKVMEKSKLFKDQFSVERPDGSYFTLKIQPTALEDSAVYFCASSSYRNERLFFGHGTKLSVL.

Turning to this clone: Gene names follow the mouse nomenclature. The DNA ends 1 residue before the CDR3 does, and the rest of the CDR3 is filled in from the germline J gene. The chain is built from TRBV13-3 and TRBJ2-7; 9 nucleotides agree with TRBD1. The J segment lost 4 bases and the V segment lost 0 bases, leaving 5 bases of the junction unmatched. The CDR3 loop spans 15 amino acids. Per the germline V gene, CDR1 is NNHDY and CDR2 is SYVADS. The chain's CDR3 is CASSDARQGVYEQYF. CDR3 bases read: TGTGCCAGCAGTGATGCGAGACAGGGGGTTTATGAACAGTAC.

Turning to this clone: The genes and germline here are from mouse. CDR3 DNA (partial): TGTGCCAGCAGCCAAGACCGGGGGGGCGCGGGAGAACAGTAC. Amino acid sequence: CASSQDRGGAGEQY. The CDR3, in full, reads CASSQDRGGAGEQYF. The chain links TRBV5 to TRBJ2-7, with 8 bases identical to TRBD2. Read coverage stops 1 residue before the CDR3 terminus; the germline J gene supplies the remainder. The V segment lost 0 bases and the J segment 7 bases; nucleotides outside the gene matches: 8. Germline lookup yields CDR1 LGHNA and CDR2 YNLKQL (reference sequence). The CDR3 is 15 residues long.

This clone appeared a few times. Mouse gene names and germline throughout. The read ends 1 residue shy of where the CDR3 ends; the end is completed using the germline J gene. The rearrangement joins TRBV26 to TRBJ2-3, with TRBD2 matching over 9 bases. Germline trimming cut 4 bases from V and 0 bases from J; bases unmatched to any gene: 5. CDR1 is KGHPV, CDR2 FQNQEV, per germline (reference sequence). CDR3 length: 16 amino acids. The CDR3 bases that were read are TGTGCCAGCAGTCCCCGACTGGGGGCTAGTGCAGAAACGCTGTAT. Protein product: CASSPRLGASAETLY. The whole CDR3 region reads CASSPRLGASAETLYF.

Of note for this clone: Mouse gene names and germline throughout. The read falls 1 residue short of the CDR3 end, and the missing part is taken from the germline J gene. The chain links TRBV26 to TRBJ2-5; TRBD2 matches at 7 bases. The V segment lost 3 bases and the J segment 2 bases; nucleotides outside the gene matches: 5. The CDR3 consists of 15 residues. Germline loops: CDR1 KGHPV, CDR2 FQNQEV (reference sequence). Partial CDR3 DNA: TGTGCCAGCAGTCTCTCCTGGGGGTCCCAAGACACCCAGTAC. This gives the protein CASSLSWGSQDTQY. The full CDR3 sequence reads CASSLSWGSQDTQYF.

As concerns this clone: Gene and germline names: mouse. The read terminates 1 residue ahead of where the CDR3 ends, so the germline J gene completes it. The V call is TRBV3, the J call TRBJ2-7; D remains ambiguous. Germline CDR1 and CDR2: SNHLY and FYNGKV (reference sequence). V shed 0 bases and J shed 0 bases, with 6 bases lying between them. The CDR3 consists of 14 residues. The DNA read from the CDR3 is TGTGCCAGCAGCTTAGCGGGGAGCTCCTATGAACAGTAC. Translation: CASSLAGSSYEQY. The whole CDR3 sequence reads CASSLAGSSYEQYF.

This clone is classed as medium-sized. Germline and genes here are mouse. The read halts 1 residue ahead of the CDR3 end, with the missing end drawn from the germline J gene. The same CDR3 can be traced to other DNA sequences in this sample. The chain joins TRBV26 to TRBJ2-1; D possibly matches TRBD1 or TRBD2 (5 bases each). Germline loops: CDR1 KGHPV, CDR2 FQNQEV (reference sequence). The V end lost 6 bases, the J end lost 1 base, and 7 bases lay between the germline ends. The CDR3 spans 13 residues. The CDR3 sequence: CASSRDNYAEQFF. The CDR3 DNA, read in part, is TGTGCCAGCAGCCGGGACAACTATGCTGAGCAGTTC. The entire variable domain, with the rest obtained from reference TRBV26 and TRBJ2-1, is as follows: NSKVIQTPRYLVKGQGQKAKMRCIPEKGHPVVFWYQQNKNNEFKFLINFQNQEVLQQIDMTEKRFSAECPSNSPCSLEIQSSEAGDSALYLCASSRDNYAEQFFGPGTRLTVL.

In regard to this clone: Gene labels here are mouse ones. The read ends 1 residue before the CDR3 terminus; that terminus is restored from the germline J gene. The chain is built from TRBV13-2 and TRBJ1-3; D gene uncertain. Germline V gene sequence: CDR1 NNHNN, CDR2 SYGAGS (reference sequence). The CDR3 totals 14 residues. Trimming stripped 6 bases from V and 0 bases from J, with 10 bases between. The CDR3 region is CASAPVNSGNTLYF. The CDR3 bases that were read are TGTGCCAGCGCCCCAGTCAATTCTGGAAATACGCTCTAT.

This clone was picked up a small number of times. Genes and germline come from the mouse. Read sequence stops 1 residue before the CDR3 end, and the germline J gene provides the missing end. The chain uses TRBV26 and TRBJ2-1; 11 positions agree with TRBD1. The CDR3 runs 14 residues. The germline CDR1 and CDR2 sequences are KGHPV and FQNQEV (reference sequence). V trimming: 2 bases; J trimming: 8 bases; junction bases outside the gene matches: 2. CDR3 sequence: CASSLGQGATEQFF. The part of the CDR3 DNA that was read is TGTGCCAGCAGTCTGGGACAGGGGGCGACTGAGCAGTTC.

Details on this clone: The gene names here belong to mouse. The CDR3 end lies 1 residue beyond the end of the read and is filled in from the germline J gene. The chain recombines TRBV13-1 with TRBJ1-1; no clear D. The CDR3 loop spans 14 amino acids. The germline V gene has CDR1 NSHNY and CDR2 SYGAGN. Deletions cut 0 bases from V and 1 base from J, with 7 bases between. The CDR3 sequence: CASSDGGRNTEVFF. Incomplete CDR3 DNA: TGTGCCAGCAGTGATGGAGGGAGGAACACAGAAGTCTTC.

This clone was seen only a few times. Gene labels here are mouse ones. The read falls 1 residue short of the CDR3 end, and the missing part is taken from the germline J gene. The chain employs TRBV26 and TRBJ1-4; D is unclear. The CDR3 consists of 14 residues. Germline CDR1 and CDR2: KGHPV and FQNQEV (reference sequence). Trimming shortened V by 4 bases and J by 0 bases, and 6 bases separated the two germline ends. This chain's CDR3 is CASSPTVSNERLFF. CDR3 DNA (partial): TGTGCCAGCAGTCCCACGGTTTCCAACGAAAGATTATTT.

Only a few counts were recorded for this clone. Here the gene names and germline are mouse. The read terminates 1 residue before the CDR3 end, so the remaining end is supplied by the germline J gene. The chain uses TRBV12-1 and TRBJ2-5; TRBD2 aligns across 7 bases. The V gene end was trimmed by 3 bases and the J gene end by 2 bases; junction bases not matched to a gene: 4. This CDR3 region has 14 residues. The germline V gene has CDR1 SGHSN and CDR2 HYEKVE. The CDR3 region is CASSKTGSQDTQYF. The sequenced part of the CDR3 DNA is TGTGCCAGCTCTAAGACTGGGAGCCAAGACACCCAGTAC.

This clone is deemed large (0.1 to 1%). Gene names refer to mouse genes. The read ends 1 residue shy of where the CDR3 ends; the end is completed using the germline J gene. This chain uses TRBV16 with TRBJ2-7; D not resolved. The CDR3 has 12 residues. The germline V gene encodes CDR1 SGHSA and CDR2 FRNQAP. With 4 bases removed from V and 0 bases from J, the gap between germline ends came to 4 bases. CDR3 DNA (partial): TGTGCAAGCAGCTCCAGCTCCTATGAACAGTAC. Amino acid sequence: CASSSSSYEQY. The entire CDR3 is CASSSSSYEQYF.

Details on this clone: Gene names refer to mouse genes. The DNA ends 1 residue before the CDR3 does, and the rest of the CDR3 is filled in from the germline J gene. The chain links TRBV19 to TRBJ2-4, with 11 bases fitting TRBD2. Looked up from germline, CDR1 is FNHDT and CDR2 is SITEND (reference sequence). Losses at the gene ends were 4 bases for V and 5 bases for J; bases not matched to a gene: 0. CDR3 length: 13 amino acids. The CDR3 spells CASSDWGGNTLYF. CDR3 bases read: TGTGCCAGCAGTGACTGGGGGGGAAACACCTTGTAC.

Regarding this clone: Gene names and germline match the mouse. Read coverage stops 1 residue before the CDR3 terminus; the germline J gene supplies the remainder. The rearrangement uses TRBV26 and TRBJ2-7, with D possibly TRBD1 on 5 matching bases. CDR3 length equals 13 residues. Germline CDR1 is KGHPV and CDR2 is FQNQEV (reference sequence). V was cut by 4 bases and J by 3 bases, with 10 bases left in between. CDR3 DNA (partial): TGTGCCAGCAGTCCCGGAGGGGTCTATGAACAGTAC. It encodes CASSPGGVYEQY. The CDR3 in its entirety is CASSPGGVYEQYF.

Concerning this clone itself: Gene labels here are mouse ones. The read terminates 1 residue before the CDR3 end, so the remaining end is supplied by the germline J gene. This chain uses TRBV15 with TRBJ2-1; TRBD1 matches 10 bases. The germline gives CDR1 SGHND, CDR2 FRSKSL. The CDR3 is made up of 14 amino acids. The V segment lost 3 bases and the J segment 7 bases; nucleotides outside the gene matches: 3. CDR3 bases read: TGTGCCAGCAGTTTGGGACAGGGGTGGGCTGAGCAGTTC. Amino acids: CASSLGQGWAEQF. The CDR3, in full, reads CASSLGQGWAEQFF.

This clone was recorded a few times. Here the gene names and germline are mouse. CDR3 loop: CASGGGLGVNQDTQYF. Incomplete CDR3 DNA: TGTGCCAGCGGTGGCGGACTGGGGGTTAACCAAGACACCCAGTAC. This chain connects TRBV13-2 to TRBJ2-5, with TRBD2 matching 10 bases. The read is 1 residue too short to cover the CDR3 end, so that end is filled in from the germline J gene. Germline V gene data show CDR1 as NNHNN and CDR2 as SYGAGS (reference sequence). This CDR3 contains 16 residues. J gave up 0 bases and V 3 bases, and 4 bases lay outside the gene matches.

Note on this clone: The genes and germline here are from mouse. The read ends 1 residue before the CDR3 terminus; that terminus is restored from the germline J gene. The chain combines TRBV4 with TRBJ2-4, with unresolved D. CDR1 and CDR2 from the germline V gene are LGHDT and YNNKQL (reference sequence). This CDR3 comprises 13 residues. Trimming removed 6 bases from V and 2 bases from J, with 9 bases in between. CDR3 sequence reads: CASSNRDQNTLYF. CDR3 bases read: TGTGCCAGCAGTAACAGAGATCAAAACACCTTGTAC.

Turning to this clone: The gene names given are mouse names. Read data end 1 residue before the CDR3 end; the end is taken from the germline J gene. Different DNA sequences within this sample yield the same CDR3. This chain joins TRBV26 and TRBJ2-3; D gene uncertain. Trimming cost V 6 bases and J 0 bases, with 4 bases left between them. This CDR3 comprises 12 residues. Germline V gives CDR1 KGHPV, CDR2 FQNQEV (reference sequence). The part of the CDR3 DNA that was read is TGTGCCAGCAGCCTAAGTGCAGAAACGCTGTAT. Its translation is CASSLSAETLY. The full CDR3 is CASSLSAETLYF. Full variable domain (missing parts from reference TRBV26 and TRBJ2-3): NSKVIQTPRYLVKGQGQKAKMRCIPEKGHPVVFWYQQNKNNEFKFLINFQNQEVLQQIDMTEKRFSAECPSNSPCSLEIQSSEAGDSALYLCASSLSAETLYFGSGTRLTVL.

This clone has only a few counts. Gene names refer to mouse genes. The read is 1 residue too short to cover the CDR3 end, so that end is filled in from the germline J gene. The chain uses TRBV15 and TRBJ2-3; TRBD2 matches 8 bases. This CDR3 contains 15 residues. The junction had 4 bases not matched to a gene; V was cut back by 4 bases and J by 1 base. Germline lookup yields CDR1 SGHND and CDR2 FRSKSL. CDR3 DNA, as far as it was read: TGTGCCAGCAGTTGGGGGGGCGGTGGTGCAGAAACGCTGTAT. Amino acids: CASSWGGGGAETLY. The entire CDR3 is CASSWGGGGAETLYF. The full variable domain, in which reference TRBV15 and TRBJ2-3 provide the parts outside the CDR3, is DAGVTQTPRHEVAEKGQTIILKCEPVSGHNDLFWYRQTKIQGLELLSYFRSKSLMEDGGAFKDRFKAEMLNSSFSTLKIQPTEPKDSAVYLCASSWGGGGAETLYFGSGTRLTVL.

Comments on this clone: Genes and germline are mouse. The CDR3 is cut off 1 residue early in the read; its end comes from the germline J gene. Other DNA sequences in the same sample also yield this CDR3. The chain joins TRBV26 to TRBJ2-1; D possibly uses TRBD1 or TRBD2 (5 bases each). This CDR3 region has 13 residues. V dropped 4 bases and J dropped 1 base, with 5 bases sitting between them. Per the germline V gene, CDR1 is KGHPV and CDR2 is FQNQEV (reference sequence). The CDR3 DNA, read in part, is TGTGCCAGCAGTCGGGACAACTATGCTGAGCAGTTC. Its protein product is CASSRDNYAEQF. The entire CDR3 reads CASSRDNYAEQFF.

Sample share makes this clone large. Germline and genes: mouse. The CDR3 goes on 1 residue after the read ends, and that part is filled in from the germline J gene. The V call is TRBV13-1, the J call TRBJ2-7; unclear D gene. V dropped 2 bases and J dropped 4 bases, with 7 bases sitting between them. CDR3 length: 12 residues. Germline V gene sequence: CDR1 NSHNY, CDR2 SYGAGN. CDR3 residues: CASSEWVYEQYF. The sequenced CDR3 bases are TGTGCCAGCAGTGAATGGGTTTATGAACAGTAC.